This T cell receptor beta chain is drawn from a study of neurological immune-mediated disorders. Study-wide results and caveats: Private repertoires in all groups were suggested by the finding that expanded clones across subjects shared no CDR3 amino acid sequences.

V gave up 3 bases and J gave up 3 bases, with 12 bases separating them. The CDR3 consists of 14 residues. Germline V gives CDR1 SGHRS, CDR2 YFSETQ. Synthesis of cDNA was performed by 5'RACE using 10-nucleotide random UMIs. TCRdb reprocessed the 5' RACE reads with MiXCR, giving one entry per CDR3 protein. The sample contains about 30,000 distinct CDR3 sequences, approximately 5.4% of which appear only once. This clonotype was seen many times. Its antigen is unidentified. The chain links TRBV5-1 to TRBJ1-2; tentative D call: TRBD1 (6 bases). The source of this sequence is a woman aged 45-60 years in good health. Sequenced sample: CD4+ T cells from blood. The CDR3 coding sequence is TGCGCCAGCAGCTCGGACAGAAGATACTATGGCTACACCTTC. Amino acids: CASSSDRRYYGYTF.